These 7 T cell receptor beta chains share one sample of origin, sequenced in a study of blood T cell repertoires in COVID-19. Assay used: immunoSEQ multiplex PCR; TCRdb lists only in-frame clones, some missing. The sample includes about 160,000 clones, 65% to 85% of them seen just once. The sample comprised PBMCs or T cells enriched from blood (not recorded which). The receptors were sampled from a woman aged 50 to 60 in a cohort exposed to, infected with or recovered from COVID-19 (not recorded which).

This clone has a count of ten or more. J is TRBJ2-2 and V is TRBV5-1; 15 bases agree with TRBD2. After removal of 3 bases from V and 3 bases from J, the junction contained 6 bases not matched to a gene. Germline V gene sequence: CDR1 SGHRS, CDR2 YFSETQ. The CDR3 sequence is 18 residues long. Here the CDR3 reads CASSSPGTSGRYTGELFF. DNA of the CDR3: TGCGCCAGCAGCTCACCCGGGACTAGCGGGAGGTACACCGGGGAGCTGTTTTTT.

CDR3 in DNA: TGTGCCAGCACCCTATCTTCCTCGGAGGATCTAGAGACCCAGTACTTC. It encodes CASTLSSSEDLETQYF. The V and J genes are TRBV7-9 and TRBJ2-5; tentative D call: TRBD2 (5 bases). The CDR3 runs to 16 residues. In germline, CDR1 is SEHNR, CDR2 FQNEAQ (reference sequence). Trimming stripped 7 bases from V and 4 bases from J, with 22 bases between.

CDR3 DNA sequence: TGTGCCAGCAGCCGGGACAGGAACACTGAAGCTTTCTTT. It translates to CASSRDRNTEAFF. The chain combines TRBV4-2 with TRBJ1-1; TRBD1 matches at 7 bases. The CDR3 is made up of 13 amino acids. The V and J ends lost 4 bases and 1 base, in that order; junction bases with no gene match: 0. Germline V gene sequence: CDR1 LGHNA, CDR2 YNFKEQ.

This chain connects TRBV27 to TRBJ2-7, with a weak D call TRBD1 (5 bases). Looked up from germline, CDR1 is MNHEY and CDR2 is SMNVEV (reference sequence). This CDR3 spans 14 amino acids. V was shortened by 4 bases and J by 4 bases, with 14 bases between the two germline ends. The DNA for the CDR3 is TGTGCCAGCAGTTCTAGGACAAGACCTTACGAGCAGTACTTC. It codes for CASSSRTRPYEQYF.

The gene calls are TRBV5-6 and TRBJ2-1, with 7 bases fitting TRBD1. This CDR3 comprises 17 residues. Germline-derived CDR1 and CDR2 are SGHDT and YYEEEE. Trimming cost V 2 bases and J 6 bases; bases outside gene matches: 14. CDR3 residues: CASSLPKIQGRFNEQFF. The CDR3, as DNA: TGTGCCAGCAGCTTACCTAAAATACAGGGGAGATTCAATGAGCAGTTCTTC.

CDR3 amino acids: CASSQDLGRGNEQFF. For the CDR3, the DNA is TGCGCCAGCAGCCAAGACCTCGGCAGGGGCAATGAGCAGTTCTTC. V and J are TRBV4-1 and TRBJ2-1; TRBD1 is a possible D gene (6 bases). Germline V gene sequence: CDR1 MGHRA, CDR2 YSYEKL. The CDR3 length is 15 residues. The V and J ends lost 0 bases and 6 bases respectively, with 12 bases between them.

The chain links TRBV19 to TRBJ2-4, with TRBD1 identical over 7 bases. Unmatched junction bases numbered 6, after V lost 3 bases and J lost 7 bases. There are 14 residues in the CDR3. CDR1 and CDR2 (germline): LNHDA, SQIVND (reference sequence). CDR3 protein: CASSMDRDSNIQYF. The DNA for the CDR3 is TGTGCCAGTAGTATGGACCGGGACAGTAACATTCAGTACTTC. The complete variable domain, with remaining parts taken from reference TRBV19 and TRBJ2-4, reads DGGITQSPKYLFRKEGQNVTLSCEQNLNHDAMYWYRQDPGQGLRLIYYSQIVNDFQKGDIAEGYSVSREKKESFPLTVTSAQKNPTAFYLCASSMDRDSNIQYFGAGTRLSVL.